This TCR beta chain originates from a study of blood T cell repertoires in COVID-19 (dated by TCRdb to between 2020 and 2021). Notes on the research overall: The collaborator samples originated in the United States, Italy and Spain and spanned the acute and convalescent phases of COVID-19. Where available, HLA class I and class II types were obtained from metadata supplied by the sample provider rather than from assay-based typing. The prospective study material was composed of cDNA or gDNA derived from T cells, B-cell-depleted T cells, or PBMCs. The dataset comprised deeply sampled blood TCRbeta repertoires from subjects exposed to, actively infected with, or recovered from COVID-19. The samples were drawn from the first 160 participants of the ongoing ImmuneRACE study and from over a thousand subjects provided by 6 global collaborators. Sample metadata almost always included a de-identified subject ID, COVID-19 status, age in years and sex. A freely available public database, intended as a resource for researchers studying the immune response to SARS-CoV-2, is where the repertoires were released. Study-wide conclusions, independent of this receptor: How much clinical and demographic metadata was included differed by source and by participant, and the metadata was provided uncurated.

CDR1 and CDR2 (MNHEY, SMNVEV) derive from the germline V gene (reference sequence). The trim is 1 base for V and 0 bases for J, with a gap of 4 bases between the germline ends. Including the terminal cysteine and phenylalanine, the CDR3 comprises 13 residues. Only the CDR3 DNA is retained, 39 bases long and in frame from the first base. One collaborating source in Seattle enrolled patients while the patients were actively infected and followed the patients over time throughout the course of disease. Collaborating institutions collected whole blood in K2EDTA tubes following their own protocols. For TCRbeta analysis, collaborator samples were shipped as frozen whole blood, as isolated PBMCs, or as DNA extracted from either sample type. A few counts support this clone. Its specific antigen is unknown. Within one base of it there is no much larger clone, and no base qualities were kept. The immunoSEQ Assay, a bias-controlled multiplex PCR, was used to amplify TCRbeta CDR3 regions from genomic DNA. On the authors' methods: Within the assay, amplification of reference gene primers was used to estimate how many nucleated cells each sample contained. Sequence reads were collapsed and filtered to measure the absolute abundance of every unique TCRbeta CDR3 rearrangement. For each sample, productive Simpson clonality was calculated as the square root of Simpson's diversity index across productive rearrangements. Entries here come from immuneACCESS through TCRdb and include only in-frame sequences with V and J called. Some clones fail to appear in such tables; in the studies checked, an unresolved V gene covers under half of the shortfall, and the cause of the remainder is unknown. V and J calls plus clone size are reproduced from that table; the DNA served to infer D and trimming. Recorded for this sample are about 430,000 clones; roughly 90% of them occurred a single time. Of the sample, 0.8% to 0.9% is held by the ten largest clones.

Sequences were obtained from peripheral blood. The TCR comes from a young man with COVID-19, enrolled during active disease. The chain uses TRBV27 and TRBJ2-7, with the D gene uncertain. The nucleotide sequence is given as TGTGCCAGCAGTTTATACAGCTCCTACGAGCAGTACTTC. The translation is CASSLYSSYEQYF.